The 13 T cell receptor beta chains reported below all come from one sample, sequenced in a study of blood T cell repertoires in COVID-19. Profiled with immunoSEQ multiplex PCR; TCRdb holds only in-frame clones, not every one. The sample lists 90,000 to 130,000 clones, roughly 79% occurring once. The sequencing sample was made of peripheral blood. The source is a woman at least 80 years old with active or convalescent COVID-19.

The gene calls are TRBV9 and TRBJ1-1, with TRBD1 identical over 8 bases. CDR1 SGDLS and CDR2 YYNGEE come from the germline V gene. CDR3 length: 14 residues. The junction had 3 bases not matched to a gene; V was cut back by 4 bases and J by 1 base. The CDR3 nucleotides read TGTGCCAGCAGCTTGACAGGGGCGAACACTGAAGCTTTCTTT. This encodes CASSLTGANTEAFF.

The chain couples TRBV7-6 to TRBJ2-7; TRBD2 matches at 12 bases. The CDR3 runs to 17 residues. Germline CDR1 and CDR2: SGHVS and FNYEAQ. After removal of 5 bases from V and 2 bases from J, the junction contained 10 bases not matched to a gene. The CDR3 loop reads CASSPRTSGDITYEQYF. CDR3 bases: TGTGCCAGCAGCCCGAGGACTAGCGGGGATATTACCTACGAGCAGTACTTC.

This clone came up a few times. The chain recombines TRBV18 with TRBJ2-1; tentatively, D is TRBD1 (5 bases). Germline V gene sequence: CDR1 KGHSH, CDR2 LQKENI. The V gene lost 6 bases and the J gene lost 7 bases, with 16 bases spanning the gap. The CDR3 has 14 amino acids. CDR3 sequence (DNA): TGTGCCAGCTCCGCCGCGTGGGGCGATAATGAGCAGTTCTTC. Translated, it gives CASSAAWGDNEQFF.

The chain recombines TRBV4-2 with TRBJ2-5; D is undetermined. The CDR3 runs to 14 residues. CDR1 and CDR2 (germline): LGHNA, YNFKEQ. Trimming stripped 4 bases from V and 1 base from J, with 10 bases between. The CDR3 loop reads CASSPRVFQETQYF. The CDR3 nucleotides read TGTGCCAGCAGCCCCCGGGTCTTCCAAGAGACCCAGTACTTC.

The gene calls are TRBV27 and TRBJ2-7; 8 bases are a match to TRBD1. The CDR3 loop spans 14 amino acids. CDR1 MNHEY and CDR2 SMNVEV come from the germline V gene (reference sequence). V lost 3 bases to trimming and J lost 5 bases; unmatched junction nucleotides: 6. The CDR3 region is CASSLDGQGDEQYF. In DNA, the CDR3 is TGTGCCAGCAGTTTGGACGGACAGGGAGACGAGCAGTACTTC.

Note on this clone: Mismatch with germline at one junction end may stem from a read error. This sequence joins TRBV7-8 and TRBJ2-1, with 8 bases fitting TRBD2. Germline V CDR1 and CDR2: SGHVS, FQNEAQ. The CDR3 has 13 amino acids. DNA of the CDR3: TGTGCCAGCAGCCTAGCGGGCGGGGATGAGCAGTTCTTC. This translates into CASSLAGGDEQFF.

V is TRBV19 and J is TRBJ2-3, with 8 bases matching TRBD2. The CDR3 is 18 amino acids. CDR1 and CDR2 from the germline V gene are LNHDA and SQIVND (reference sequence). J was trimmed by 3 bases and V by 3 bases; bases with no gene match: 14. The CDR3 sequence: CASSIASGSAGFTDTQYF. CDR3 DNA: TGTGCCAGTAGTATCGCCAGCGGGAGTGCGGGGTTTACAGATACGCAGTATTTT.

V usage is TRBV5-6 and J usage is TRBJ2-1; D call uncertain. Germline V lookup: CDR1 SGHDT, CDR2 YYEEEE. Trimming left V 4 bases short and J 3 bases short, with 11 bases between. This CDR3 region has 14 residues. The CDR3 DNA sequence: TGTGCCAGCAGCGGCAGGATCATCTACAATGAGCAGTTCTTC. This codes for CASSGRIIYNEQFF.

The J gene is TRBJ2-5, the V gene TRBV7-9; 8 bases are a match to TRBD2. This CDR3 is 16 amino acids long. Germline CDR1 reads SEHNR; CDR2 reads FQNEAQ (reference sequence). The V gene end was trimmed by 3 bases and the J gene end by 3 bases; junction bases not matched to a gene: 9. In DNA form, the CDR3 reads TGTGCCAGCAGCTTCCCCCCGTCAGCGGGGGAAGAGACCCAGTACTTC. Amino acids: CASSFPPSAGEETQYF. Full variable domain (outside the CDR3, taken from reference TRBV7-9 and TRBJ2-5): DTGVSQNPRHKITKRGQNVTFRCDPISEHNRLYWYRQTLGQGPEFLTYFQNEAQLEKSRLLSDRFSAERPKGSFSTLEIQRTEQGDSAMYLCASSFPPSAGEETQYFGPGTRLLVL.

The rearrangement links TRBV9 to TRBJ2-3; TRBD2 matches 7 bases. The CDR3 covers 15 residues. The germline V gene has CDR1 SGDLS and CDR2 YYNGEE. V was pared by 3 bases and J by 4 bases, with 8 bases of the junction left unmatched. The CDR3: CASSAQGAGSDTQYF. The CDR3 nucleotides are TGTGCCAGCAGCGCCCAGGGAGCGGGATCAGATACGCAGTATTTT.

The gene calls are TRBV28 and TRBJ2-3; perhaps TRBD2 as D (6 bases). The CDR3 is 14 amino acids. Germline CDR1 is MDHEN and CDR2 is SYDVKM. The ends were cut back, 6 bases at V and 7 bases at J, with 17 bases in the middle. CDR3 region: CASSQTRELYTQYF. CDR3 sequence (DNA): TGTGCCAGCAGCCAGACTCGGGAGCTTTATACGCAGTATTTT.

The rearrangement uses TRBV7-8 and TRBJ1-1, with D hard to call. Trimming took off 3 bases at V and 1 base at J, with 12 bases between the two ends. This CDR3 contains 15 residues. Germline CDR1 reads SGHVS; CDR2 reads FQNEAQ. The CDR3: CASSFPGLGNTEAFF. CDR3 sequence (DNA): TGTGCCAGCAGCTTCCCAGGACTGGGGAACACTGAAGCTTTCTTT.

The gene calls are TRBV3-1 (or the pseudogene TRBV3-2) and TRBJ1-6; 8 bases map to TRBD1. Trimming took 1 base from V and 9 from J; bases not matched to a gene: 5. The CDR3 spans 15 residues. Germline V gives CDR1 LGHDT, CDR2 YNNKEL (reference sequence). The CDR3 sequence: CASSQGQGWSSPLHF. The CDR3 DNA follows: TGTGCCAGCAGCCAAGGACAGGGGTGGAGTTCACCCCTCCACTTT.